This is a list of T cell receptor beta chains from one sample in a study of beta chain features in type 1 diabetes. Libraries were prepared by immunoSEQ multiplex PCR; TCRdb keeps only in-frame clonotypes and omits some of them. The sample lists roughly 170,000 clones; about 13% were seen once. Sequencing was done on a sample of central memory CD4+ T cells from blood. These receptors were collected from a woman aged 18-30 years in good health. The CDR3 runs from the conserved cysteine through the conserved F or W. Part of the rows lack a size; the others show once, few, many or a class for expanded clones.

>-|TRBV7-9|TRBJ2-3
CASSSRDRGDTDTQYF
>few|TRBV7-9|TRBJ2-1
CASSPPGGRAGVDNEQFF
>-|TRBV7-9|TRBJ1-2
CAIPGGDRGLVHYGYTF
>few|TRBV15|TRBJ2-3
CATGASTDTQYF
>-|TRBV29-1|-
CSVEGQAHEQYF
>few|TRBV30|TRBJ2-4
CAWRTRQNLAKNIQYF
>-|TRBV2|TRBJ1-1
CASSVRQRNTEAFF
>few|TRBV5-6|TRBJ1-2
CASTPRGRDYGYTF
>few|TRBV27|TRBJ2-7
CASSAGRRDEQYF
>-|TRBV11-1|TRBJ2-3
CASSPMTSTDTQYF
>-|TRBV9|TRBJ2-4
CASSASQGIAKNIQYF
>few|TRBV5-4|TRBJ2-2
CASSRRGLVNTGELFF
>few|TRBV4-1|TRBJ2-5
CASSQGERPQETQYF
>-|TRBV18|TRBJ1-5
CASSPSRGNQPQHF
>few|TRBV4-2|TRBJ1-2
CASSLTGQGWVRGYTF
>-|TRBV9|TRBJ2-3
CASSLRTGLADTQYF
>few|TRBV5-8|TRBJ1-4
CASSLGRQATNEKLFF
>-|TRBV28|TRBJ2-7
CASSLGTSGIVYEQYF
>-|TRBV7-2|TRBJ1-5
CASSLDTRNQPQHF
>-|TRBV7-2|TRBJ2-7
CASSSFSYEQYF
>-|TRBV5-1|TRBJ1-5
CASSIGELNQPQHF
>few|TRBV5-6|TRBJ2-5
CASSTGYQETQYF
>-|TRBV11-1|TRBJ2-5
CASSPRQKETQYF
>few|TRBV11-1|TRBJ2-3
CASSSPAGGSTDTQYF
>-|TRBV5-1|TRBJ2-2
CASSLAQDRAGELFF
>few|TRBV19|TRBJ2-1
CASSTPRGGRELQFF
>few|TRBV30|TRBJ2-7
CAWSLGSSYEQYF
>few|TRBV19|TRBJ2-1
CATGRTTLYNEQFF
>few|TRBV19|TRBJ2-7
CASSPSSASYEQYF
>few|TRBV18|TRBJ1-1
CASSPPLRARTEAFF
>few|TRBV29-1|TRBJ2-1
CSVEDRRGAEQFF
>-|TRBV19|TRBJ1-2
CASTSGTGGADGYTF
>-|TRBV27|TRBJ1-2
CASSQGGSRGYTF
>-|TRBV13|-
CASSAQRGRKVEQYF
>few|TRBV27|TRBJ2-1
CASSLNSGGGYEQFF
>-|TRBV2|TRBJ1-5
CAISGQSNQPQHF
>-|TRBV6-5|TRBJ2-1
CASSSPGHLSYNEQFF
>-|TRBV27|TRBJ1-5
CASRLGGGFNQPQHF
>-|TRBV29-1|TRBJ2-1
CSVEDPPGRAYNEQFF
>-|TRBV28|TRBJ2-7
CASSQLAGAYEQYF
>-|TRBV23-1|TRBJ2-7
CASSLGRSGGYEQYF
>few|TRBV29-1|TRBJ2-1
CSEVEGNKDEQFF
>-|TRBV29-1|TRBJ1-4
CSVDDSNEKLFF
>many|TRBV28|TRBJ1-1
CASSLRGTSEAFF
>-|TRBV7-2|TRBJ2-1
CASSLDLAEQFF
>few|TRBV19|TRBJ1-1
CASSRDRNTEAFF
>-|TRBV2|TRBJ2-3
CASSAAGVRTDTQYF
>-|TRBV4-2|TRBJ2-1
CASSQDKRQTTDEQFF
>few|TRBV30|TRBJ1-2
CAWVIPGTGAYGYTF
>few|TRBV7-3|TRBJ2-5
CASSLGLAEETQYF
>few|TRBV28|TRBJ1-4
CASRPPGQGAEKLFF
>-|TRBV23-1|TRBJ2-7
CASLLVFFSYEQYF
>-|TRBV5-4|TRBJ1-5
CASSMDSTSNQPQHF
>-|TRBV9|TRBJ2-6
CASSERTGKSGGANVLTF
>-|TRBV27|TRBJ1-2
CASSLEQGTGYTF
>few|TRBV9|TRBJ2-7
CASSSQGSTSYEQYF
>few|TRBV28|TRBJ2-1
CASSPASYSYNEQFF
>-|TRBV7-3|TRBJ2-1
CASSFRNEQFF
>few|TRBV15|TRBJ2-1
CATSRSGQGGRNEQFF